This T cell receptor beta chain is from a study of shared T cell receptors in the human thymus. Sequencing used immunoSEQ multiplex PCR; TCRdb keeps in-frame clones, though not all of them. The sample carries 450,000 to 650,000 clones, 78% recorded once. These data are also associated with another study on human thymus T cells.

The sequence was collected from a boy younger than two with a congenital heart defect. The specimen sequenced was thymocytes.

The CDR3 DNA follows: TGCGCCAGCGGTATTGCGGGAGACTCAGATACGCAGTATTTT. Amino acids: CASGIAGDSDTQYF. The chain combines TRBV4-1 with TRBJ2-3; 7 nucleotides align to TRBD2. The V and J ends lost 8 bases and 4 bases, in that order; junction bases with no gene match: 9. CDR3 size: 14 residues. Germline V CDR1 and CDR2: MGHRA, YSYEKL.